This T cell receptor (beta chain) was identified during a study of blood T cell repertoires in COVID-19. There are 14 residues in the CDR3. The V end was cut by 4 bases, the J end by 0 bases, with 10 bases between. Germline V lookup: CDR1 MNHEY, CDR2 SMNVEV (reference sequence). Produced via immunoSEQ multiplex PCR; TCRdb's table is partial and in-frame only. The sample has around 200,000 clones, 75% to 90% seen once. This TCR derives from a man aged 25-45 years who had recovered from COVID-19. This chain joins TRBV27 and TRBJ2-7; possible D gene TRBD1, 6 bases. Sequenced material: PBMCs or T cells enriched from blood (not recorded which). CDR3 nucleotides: TGTGCCAGCAGTTGGGCACAGGGCTCCTACGAGCAGTACTTC. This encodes CASSWAQGSYEQYF.